These T cell receptor beta chains were read from a single sample in a study of cytomegalovirus exposure and HLA in healthy donors. Only in-frame clones appear in the TCRdb table, and some are missing; sequencing was by immunoSEQ multiplex PCR. Of 150,000 to 200,000 clones in the sample, approximately 85% were seen once. Material for sequencing was PBMCs. These receptors were collected from a girl between 2 and 10 years old in good health and CMV-seropositive. The CDR3 runs from the conserved cysteine through the conserved F or W. Each record gives: CDR3 DNA, CDR3 protein, D gene, V gene, CDR3 length, J gene, clone size. D genes are given only for firm matches. Some rows mark clone size as missing; the rest say once, few, many or name a class of expanded clone.

DNA: TGCGCCAGCAGCACATCATTGTATGGGGGCGCGAGATGGACTGAAGCTTTCTTT
CDR3: CASSTSLYGGARWTEAFF
D: NA
V: TRBV4-1
length: 18
J: TRBJ1-1
size: NA

DNA: TGTGCCAGTAGCCGAGAACCGACCACTAGCGGGAGGACCTACAATGAGCAGTTCTTC
CDR3: CASSREPTTSGRTYNEQFF
D: TRBD2
V: TRBV19
length: 19
J: TRBJ2-1
size: once

DNA: TGCGCCAGCAGCTTTCGACTTAGCGGGAGTCGGGACACCGGGGAGCTGTTTTTT
CDR3: CASSFRLSGSRDTGELFF
D: TRBD2
V: TRBV5-1
length: 18
J: TRBJ2-2
size: once

DNA: TGTGCCGTTGGACATGGTCGCGACCGAGCTTTCTTT
CDR3: CAVGHGRDRAFF
D: NA
V: TRBV30
length: 12
J: TRBJ1-1
size: NA

DNA: TGTGCCAGCAGTAAAAGCGGGACCTCCGAGACCCAGTACTTC
CDR3: CASSKSGTSETQYF
D: TRBD2
V: TRBV6-4
length: 14
J: TRBJ2-5
size: NA

DNA: TGTGCCAGCAGTGCGGACCTGGGACAGATCGGGGAGCTGTTTTTT
CDR3: CASSADLGQIGELFF
D: TRBD1
V: TRBV2
length: 15
J: TRBJ2-2
size: NA

DNA: TGTGCCAGTGCCTCGGGACTCCTGGAGCAGTACTTC
CDR3: CASASGLLEQYF
D: NA
V: TRBV27
length: 12
J: TRBJ2-7
size: NA

DNA: TGCGCCAGCAGCCGCAAACCGCTGGGGACAGGGGGAACAGATACGCAGTATTTT
CDR3: CASSRKPLGTGGTDTQYF
D: TRBD1
V: TRBV4-1
length: 18
J: TRBJ2-3
size: NA

DNA: TGCGCCAGCAGCACCGGACAGGGGCTGTTGAGTGAGCAGTTCTTC
CDR3: CASSTGQGLLSEQFF
D: TRBD1
V: TRBV5-1
length: 15
J: TRBJ2-1
size: NA

DNA: TGTGCCAGCAATGAGGCGAGCGGGAGGGTAGATACGCAGTATTTT
CDR3: CASNEASGRVDTQYF
D: TRBD2
V: TRBV2
length: 15
J: TRBJ2-3
size: NA

DNA: TGTGCCAGCAGCTTATGGGCAGGGGGAACTGGGGCCAACGTCCTGACTTTC
CDR3: CASSLWAGGTGANVLTF
D: TRBD1
V: TRBV7-3
length: 17
J: TRBJ2-6
size: NA

DNA: TGTTCCAGCAGTTCTAGGGGGACACCTTCTGGAAACACCATATATTTT
CDR3: CSSSSRGTPSGNTIYF
D: NA
V: TRBV7-9
length: 16
J: TRBJ1-3
size: NA

DNA: TGTGCCAGCAGTGAATTCGGGGTACAGCCCTACGAGCAGTACTTC
CDR3: CASSEFGVQPYEQYF
D: NA
V: TRBV25-1
length: 15
J: TRBJ2-7
size: NA

DNA: TGTGCCATCAGTGACCCGACAGGTAGCAATCAGCCCCAGCATTTT
CDR3: CAISDPTGSNQPQHF
D: NA
V: TRBV10-3
length: 15
J: TRBJ1-5
size: few

DNA: TGTGCCAGTAGCGTCGGAGGGAGTGTCTTGAACACTGAAGCTTTCTTT
CDR3: CASSVGGSVLNTEAFF
D: NA
V: TRBV19
length: 16
J: TRBJ1-1
size: NA

DNA: TGTGCCAGCAGGGTATTACAGGGGGTAGGAGGCTACACCTTC
CDR3: CASRVLQGVGGYTF
D: TRBD1
V: TRBV28
length: 14
J: TRBJ1-2
size: once

DNA: TGCGCCAGCAGCCACAGGACTAGCGGATACGAGCAGTACTTC
CDR3: CASSHRTSGYEQYF
D: TRBD2
V: TRBV4-1
length: 14
J: TRBJ2-7
size: few

DNA: TGTGCCAGCAACTCTAGCGGTAACAACTCCTACGAGCAGTACTTC
CDR3: CASNSSGNNSYEQYF
D: TRBD2
V: TRBV6-1
length: 15
J: TRBJ2-7
size: NA

DNA: TGTGCCAGCACCCCTGAAGGGGCAGAGACCCAGTACTTC
CDR3: CASTPEGAETQYF
D: NA
V: TRBV5-4
length: 13
J: TRBJ2-5
size: NA

DNA: TGTGCCACGAGCCGGGACAGGGGGCGCGAGACCCAGTACTTC
CDR3: CATSRDRGRETQYF
D: TRBD1
V: TRBV28
length: 14
J: TRBJ2-5
size: NA

DNA: TGTGCCAGCAGTCCCCAAACAGGGTTTGGCGGCTACACCTTC
CDR3: CASSPQTGFGGYTF
D: NA
V: TRBV28
length: 14
J: TRBJ1-2
size: NA

DNA: TGCGCCAGCAGCTTGGTTAGCGCAAACTCCTACAATGAGCAGTTCTTC
CDR3: CASSLVSANSYNEQFF
D: NA
V: TRBV5-1
length: 16
J: TRBJ2-1
size: NA

DNA: TGTGCCAGCAGTTCAAGGGACAGGGGAGGCTCCGATCATGGCTACACCTTC
CDR3: CASSSRDRGGSDHGYTF
D: TRBD1
V: TRBV28
length: 17
J: TRBJ1-2
size: NA

DNA: TGTGCCAGCAGCCAAGACCCGGGAGCTGGAAACACCATATATTTT
CDR3: CASSQDPGAGNTIYF
D: NA
V: TRBV4-2
length: 15
J: TRBJ1-3
size: NA

DNA: TGTGCCAGCAGATTTTTAGCGGGAGTGCAGGAGACCCAGTACTTC
CDR3: CASRFLAGVQETQYF
D: TRBD2
V: TRBV28
length: 15
J: TRBJ2-5
size: NA

DNA: TGTGCCGTTCCGGGACTAGCGGGAAAGGGGGCCAAAAACATTCAGTACTTC
CDR3: CAVPGLAGKGAKNIQYF
D: TRBD2
V: TRBV2
length: 17
J: TRBJ2-4
size: NA

DNA: TGTGCCAGCAGCTTAGATGTTAGAAACACCATATATTTT
CDR3: CASSLDVRNTIYF
D: NA
V: TRBV7-6
length: 13
J: TRBJ1-3
size: NA

DNA: TGTGCCAGCAGCCCTCAAGAGACCCAGTACTTC
CDR3: CASSPQETQYF
D: NA
V: TRBV6-6
length: 11
J: TRBJ2-5
size: NA

DNA: TGCGCCAGCAGTCAATTCGAGCGGGGGCCTTACAATGAGCAGTTCTTC
CDR3: CASSQFERGPYNEQFF
D: TRBD2
V: TRBV23-1
length: 16
J: TRBJ2-1
size: few

DNA: TGTGCCAGCAGCCAAGATCTAGCCACACTCGGCTACGAGCAGTACTTC
CDR3: CASSQDLATLGYEQYF
D: NA
V: TRBV14
length: 16
J: TRBJ2-7
size: NA

DNA: TGTGCCAGCACTTTTAGTACAGGGGGCATCTATGGCTACACCTTC
CDR3: CASTFSTGGIYGYTF
D: TRBD1
V: TRBV28
length: 15
J: TRBJ1-2
size: once

DNA: TGTGCCAGCAGTTTACGGGACAGGTCGGTCCAGTACTTC
CDR3: CASSLRDRSVQYF
D: TRBD1
V: TRBV28
length: 13
J: TRBJ2-5
size: NA

DNA: TGTGCCAGCAGTTTGGACGCGGGGGGGGAGCAGTTCTTC
CDR3: CASSLDAGGEQFF
D: TRBD2
V: TRBV6-5
length: 13
J: TRBJ2-1
size: NA

DNA: TGCGCCAGCAGCTTGTCCCAAGGAGGCTCCAATGAGCAGTTCTTC
CDR3: CASSLSQGGSNEQFF
D: NA
V: TRBV5-1
length: 15
J: TRBJ2-1
size: NA

DNA: TGTGCCAGCAGTTTTTGGCCTAGCTCCTACAATGAGCAGTTCTTC
CDR3: CASSFWPSSYNEQFF
D: NA
V: TRBV27
length: 15
J: TRBJ2-1
size: NA

DNA: TGTGCCAGCAAAGGCGGCCTTAGCTCCTACGAGCAGTACTTC
CDR3: CASKGGLSSYEQYF
D: NA
V: TRBV6-1
length: 14
J: TRBJ2-7
size: medium-sized

DNA: TGTGCCAGCAGTTGGGACAGCTCCTACAATGAGCAGTTCTTC
CDR3: CASSWDSSYNEQFF
D: TRBD1
V: TRBV6-5
length: 14
J: TRBJ2-1
size: few

DNA: TGTGCCAGTAGACAAGCGGGAGCCGGGGAGCTGTTTTTT
CDR3: CASRQAGAGELFF
D: TRBD2
V: TRBV19
length: 13
J: TRBJ2-2
size: NA

DNA: TGTGCCTGGAGTAGGGGGACAGTTCCTTACGAGCAGTACTTC
CDR3: CAWSRGTVPYEQYF
D: TRBD1
V: TRBV30
length: 14
J: TRBJ2-7
size: NA

DNA: TGTGCCAGCTCACCACGTCCAGGGTTCAGGGAGACCCAGTACTTC
CDR3: CASSPRPGFRETQYF
D: NA
V: TRBV18
length: 15
J: TRBJ2-5
size: NA

DNA: TGCGCCAGCAGCCCTCCTGGAGGGATCGAGCAGTACTTC
CDR3: CASSPPGGIEQYF
D: NA
V: TRBV4-1
length: 13
J: TRBJ2-7
size: NA

DNA: TGCAGCGTTGCTAGCGGGGGCCAAGAGACCCAGTACTTC
CDR3: CSVASGGQETQYF
D: TRBD2
V: TRBV29-1
length: 13
J: TRBJ2-5
size: NA

DNA: TGTGCCAGCAGTTTATCGGGGGGACTAGCGGGAGAAGTGGAGACCCAGTACTTC
CDR3: CASSLSGGLAGEVETQYF
D: TRBD2
V: TRBV28
length: 18
J: TRBJ2-5
size: NA

DNA: TGTGCCTGGATCGCCCCCCCGACTAGCGGGAGCTCTGGGGCCAACGTCCTGACTTTC
CDR3: CAWIAPPTSGSSGANVLTF
D: TRBD2
V: TRBV30
length: 19
J: TRBJ2-6
size: NA

DNA: TGTGCCAGCAGCCTGGAGGGACTGACTAATGAAAAACTGTTTTTT
CDR3: CASSLEGLTNEKLFF
D: NA
V: TRBV5-4
length: 15
J: TRBJ1-4
size: NA

DNA: TGTGCCTGGAGTGTCACCCCAGGCATACAAGAGACCCAGTACTTC
CDR3: CAWSVTPGIQETQYF
D: NA
V: TRBV30
length: 15
J: TRBJ2-5
size: once

DNA: TGTGCCAGCAGTTTATCGGGGCCCAATGAGCAGTTCTTC
CDR3: CASSLSGPNEQFF
D: NA
V: TRBV27
length: 13
J: TRBJ2-1
size: NA

DNA: TGTGCCAGCTTTAAAGGGGGCCAGGATCTTTCACCCCTCCACTTT
CDR3: CASFKGGQDLSPLHF
D: TRBD1
V: TRBV2
length: 15
J: TRBJ1-6
size: NA

DNA: TGTGCCAGTAGTATAATCAGTTCCCACGAGCAGTACTTC
CDR3: CASSIISSHEQYF
D: NA
V: TRBV19
length: 13
J: TRBJ2-7
size: NA

DNA: TGTGCCAGCAGTGCCGACAGGGGGTCTATCACTGAAGCTTTCTTT
CDR3: CASSADRGSITEAFF
D: TRBD1
V: TRBV28
length: 15
J: TRBJ1-1
size: NA

DNA: TGTGCCTGGTCATCCTGGACAAATTTCGGGGAGACCCAGTACTTC
CDR3: CAWSSWTNFGETQYF
D: NA
V: TRBV30
length: 15
J: TRBJ2-5
size: NA

DNA: TGTGCCAGCAGCTTAAGCCGACGAGGTGGGGCCAACGTCCTGACTTTC
CDR3: CASSLSRRGGANVLTF
D: NA
V: TRBV13
length: 16
J: TRBJ2-6
size: NA

DNA: TGTGCCAGCAGAAACGGACAGGGTTTGGGTGCCGGGGAGCTGTTTTTT
CDR3: CASRNGQGLGAGELFF
D: TRBD1
V: TRBV28
length: 16
J: TRBJ2-2
size: NA

DNA: TGTGCCAGCAGTCTCAACCGGGGGTATAGCAATCAGCCCCAGCATTTT
CDR3: CASSLNRGYSNQPQHF
D: NA
V: TRBV28
length: 16
J: TRBJ1-5
size: NA

DNA: TGTGCCATCAGTGACCCCACGGACGGGAGAGGAGGTTACGAGCAGTACTTC
CDR3: CAISDPTDGRGGYEQYF
D: NA
V: TRBV10-3
length: 17
J: TRBJ2-7
size: NA

DNA: TGTGCCTGGAGTCAGGGGACAGTATCCGAGCAGTACTTC
CDR3: CAWSQGTVSEQYF
D: TRBD1
V: TRBV30
length: 13
J: TRBJ2-7
size: NA

DNA: TGTGCCAGCAGCTACGTAGCGGGAGGGGGGACAGATACGCAGTATTTT
CDR3: CASSYVAGGGTDTQYF
D: TRBD2
V: TRBV6-5
length: 16
J: TRBJ2-3
size: NA

DNA: TGTGCCAGCAGTTACTCGATTCCGGGAGGGCCAAATACGCAGTATTTT
CDR3: CASSYSIPGGPNTQYF
D: TRBD2
V: TRBV6-5
length: 16
J: TRBJ2-3
size: NA